The clone carrying this TCR beta chain showed up just a few times. The antigen remains unidentified. This entry belongs to a study of vaccination and CD4 T cells after COVID-19. Study results and caveats: Median SARS-CoV-2-reactive clonotype numbers rose nonsignificantly, 21 to 38.

Oncomine TCR Beta short-read sequencing was applied to DNA from cultured CD4+ T cells. MiXCR, applied by TCRdb to the PCR reads, yields one record per CDR3 protein. The repertoire holds roughly 13,000 distinct CDR3 sequences, with about 40% as singletons. As for treatment: roughly ten-day PBMC culture with coronavirus spike peptide pools or control peptides (ViraFEST assay). ViraFEST used peptide pools to expand antigen-specific T cells before TCR sequencing. The receptor was derived from a human donor who had recovered from COVID-19. Specimen: CD4+ T cells from blood, cultured in vitro, collected before SARS-CoV-2 vaccination.

The CDR3 region has the DNA TGTGCCAGCAGCTTAGCAGGGACAGGTTCGGGGTCACCCCTCCACTTT. Translation: CASSLAGTGSGSPLHF. J is TRBJ1-6 and V is TRBV7-8, with TRBD1 matching over 8 bases. Germline values: CDR1 SGHVS, CDR2 FQNEAQ. The V gene end was trimmed by 0 bases and the J gene end by 10 bases; junction bases not matched to a gene: 8. CDR3 length equals 16 residues.